This T cell receptor beta chain was identified in a study of blood T cell repertoires in COVID-19. Study-level background: Donors in the United States, Italy and Spain gave samples during acute or convalescent COVID-19. Nucleic acid was either cDNA or gDNA, and it came from T cells, B-cell-depleted T cells, or PBMCs.

V was pared by 2 bases and J by 6 bases, with 10 bases between. The CDR3 extends over 14 amino acids. Germline values: CDR1 KGHDR, CDR2 SFDVKD. TCRdb's table, derived via immunoSEQ multiplex PCR, lists solely in-frame clones and lacks some. The data contain a few hundred thousand clones, approximately 80% of them singletons. Sequencing input: peripheral blood. The TCR sequence derives from a human donor in a cohort sampled during active COVID-19. The rearrangement links TRBV24-1 to TRBJ2-4, with D possibly being TRBD1 (7 bases). Here the CDR3 DNA reads TGTGCCACCAGTGATTCAGGGGGGCTAAACATTCAGTACTTC. Translation: CATSDSGGLNIQYF.